Described below is a single T cell receptor beta chain sequence and its context. Antigen: not known. The entry originates in a study of Ad26.COV2.S vaccination and SARS-CoV-2 variants. The study, taken as a whole, reports: Considerable breadth of spike-specific CD8+ and CD4+ T cell responses has reportedly been documented following vaccination.

Sequencing used immunoSEQ multiplex PCR; TCRdb keeps in-frame clones, though not all of them. The sample holds roughly 100,000 clones; over 70% are singletons and the top ten take around 16%. Germline V gene lookup returns CDR1 SNHLY and CDR2 FYNNEI. Trimming pared 2 bases from V and 6 bases from J, leaving 17 bases between. The CDR3 length is 16 residues. The sample in question was peripheral blood, obtained after recovery from COVID-19. The clonotype was recovered from a human donor who had recovered from COVID-19. The J gene is TRBJ2-4, the V gene TRBV2; D uncertain. CDR3 protein: CASSESSWGFGNIQYF. In DNA, the CDR3 is TGTGCCAGCAGTGAAAGTTCCTGGGGATTTGGAAACATTCAGTACTTC. Together with reference TRBV2 and TRBJ2-4, the CDR3 gives the full variable domain: EPEVTQTPSHQVTQMGQEVILRCVPISNHLYFYWYRQILGQKVEFLVSFYNNEISEKSEIFDDQFSVERPDGSNFTLKIRSTKLEDSAMYFCASSESSWGFGNIQYFGAGTRLSVL.